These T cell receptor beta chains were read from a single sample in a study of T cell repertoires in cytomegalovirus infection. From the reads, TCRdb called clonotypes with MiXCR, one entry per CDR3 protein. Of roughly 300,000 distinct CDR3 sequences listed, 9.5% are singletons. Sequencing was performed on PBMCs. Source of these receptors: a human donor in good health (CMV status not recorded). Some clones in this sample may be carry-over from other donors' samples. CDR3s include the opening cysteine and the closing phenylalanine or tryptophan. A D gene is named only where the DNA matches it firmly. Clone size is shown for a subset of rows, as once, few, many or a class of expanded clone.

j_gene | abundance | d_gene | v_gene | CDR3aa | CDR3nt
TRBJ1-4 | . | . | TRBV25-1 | CASSDSFEGAIGEKLFF | TGTGCCAGCAGTGACTCTTTTGAAGGGGCGATTGGGGAAAAACTGTTTTTT
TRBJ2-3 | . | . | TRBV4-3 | CASSRRRGGTDTQYF | TGCGCCAGCAGCCGAAGGAGGGGCGGAACAGATACGCAGTATTTT
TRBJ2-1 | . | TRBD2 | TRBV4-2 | CASSQGSGGSVNEQFF | TGTGCCAGCAGCCAGGGTAGCGGGGGATCGGTCAATGAGCAGTTCTTC
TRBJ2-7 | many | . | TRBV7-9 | CASSATGPLDEQYF | TGTGCCAGCAGCGCTACGGGACCCTTGGACGAGCAGTACTTC
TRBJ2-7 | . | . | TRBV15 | CATSLGQGGTYEQYF | TGTGCCACCAGCTTGGGGCAGGGGGGGACCTACGAGCAGTACTTC
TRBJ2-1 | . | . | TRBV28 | CASSLVRESSYNEQFF | TGTGCCAGCAGTTTAGTCCGGGAGAGCTCCTACAATGAGCAGTTCTTC
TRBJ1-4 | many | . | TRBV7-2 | CASSLAIRGGKLFF | TGTGCCAGCAGCTTAGCGATTAGGGGGGGAAAACTGTTTTTT
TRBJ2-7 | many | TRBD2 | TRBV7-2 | CASSSGLAFNEQYF | TGTGCCAGCAGCTCCGGACTAGCGTTCAACGAGCAGTACTTC
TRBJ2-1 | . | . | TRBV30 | CAWSHSSYNEQFF | TGTGCCTGGAGCCATTCCTCCTACAATGAGCAGTTCTTC
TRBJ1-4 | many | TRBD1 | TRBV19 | CASSDRDLATNEKLFF | TGTGCCAGTAGCGACAGGGATCTTGCAACTAATGAAAAACTGTTTTTT
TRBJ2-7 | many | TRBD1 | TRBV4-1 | CASSLLEGQAVGYEQYF | TGCGCCAGCAGCTTACTCGAGGGACAGGCGGTTGGCTACGAGCAGTACTTC
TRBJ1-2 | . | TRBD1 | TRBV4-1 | CASSSIAANRGQDGYTF | TGCGCCAGCAGCTCCATTGCAGCTAACAGGGGGCAGGATGGCTACACCTTC
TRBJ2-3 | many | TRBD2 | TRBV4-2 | CASSRGGTSNTDTQYF | TGTGCCAGCAGCCGAGGGGGGACTAGCAACACAGATACGCAGTATTTT
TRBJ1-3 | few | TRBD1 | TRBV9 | CASSVNRGGTIYF | TGTGCCAGCAGCGTAAACAGGGGGGGGACCATATATTTT
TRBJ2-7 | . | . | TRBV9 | CASSGPRHPYEQYF | TGTGCCAGCAGCGGCCCCCGACACCCCTACGAGCAGTACTTC
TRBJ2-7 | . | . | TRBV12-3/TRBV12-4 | CASTLEGSLGEQYF | TGTGCCAGCACCCTAGAGGGATCTCTGGGCGAGCAGTACTTC
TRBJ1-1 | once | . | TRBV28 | CASSLTGKSEAFF | TGTGCCAGCAGTTTAACCGGGAAATCTGAAGCTTTCTTT
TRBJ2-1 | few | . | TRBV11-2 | CASTAAGSKINEQFF | TGTGCCAGCACTGCGGCAGGGTCTAAGATCAATGAGCAGTTCTTC
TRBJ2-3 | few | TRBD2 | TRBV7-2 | CASSVGGGGGRTTDTQYF | TGTGCCAGCAGCGTTGGGGGGGGGGGGGGACGGACCACAGATACGCAGTATTTT
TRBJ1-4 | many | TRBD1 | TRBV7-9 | CASFKQGATNEKLFF | TGTGCCAGTTTCAAACAGGGGGCCACTAATGAAAAACTGTTTTTT
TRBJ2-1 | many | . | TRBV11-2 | CASTKVHGLRGDEQFF | TGTGCCAGCACCAAAGTACACGGCCTCCGAGGCGATGAGCAGTTCTTC
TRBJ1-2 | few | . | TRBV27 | CASSLSVGQNYGYTF | TGTGCCAGCAGTTTATCGGTAGGACAGAACTATGGCTACACCTTC
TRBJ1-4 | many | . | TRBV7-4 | CASSFVEVHEKLFF | TGTGCCAGCAGCTTTGTGGAGGTTCATGAAAAACTGTTTTTT
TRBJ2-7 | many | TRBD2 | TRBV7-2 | CASSLVLAVPGGSSYEQYF | TGTGCCAGCAGCTTAGTACTAGCGGTCCCCGGGGGGAGCTCCTACGAGCAGTACTTC
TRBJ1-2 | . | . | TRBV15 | CATSRDPLDGYTF | TGTGCCACCAGCAGAGATCCGCTAGATGGCTACACCTTC
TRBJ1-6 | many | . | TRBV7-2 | CASSLAFSPVGRESPLHF | TGTGCCAGCAGCTTAGCCTTTTCGCCCGTCGGAAGAGAGTCACCCCTCCACTTT
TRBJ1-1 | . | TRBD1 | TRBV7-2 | CASSPYRGPEAFF | TGTGCCAGCAGCCCATACAGGGGTCCTGAAGCTTTCTTT
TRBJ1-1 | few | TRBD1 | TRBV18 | CASSPIQGGTEAFF | TGTGCCAGCTCACCGATTCAGGGGGGGACTGAAGCTTTCTTT
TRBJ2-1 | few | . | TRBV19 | CASSRQAGEGSYNEQFF | TGTGCCAGTAGCCGCCAGGCAGGGGAGGGCTCCTACAATGAGCAGTTCTTC
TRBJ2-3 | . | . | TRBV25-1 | CASSETRGSGDTQYF | TGTGCCAGCAGTGAAACAAGGGGCTCAGGGGATACGCAGTATTTT
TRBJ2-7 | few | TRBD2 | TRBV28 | CASSSSGLAGSYEQYF | TGTGCCAGCAGTTCCTCTGGACTAGCGGGCTCCTACGAGCAGTACTTC
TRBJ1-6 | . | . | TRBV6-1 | CASRTDRGSPLHF | TGTGCCAGCAGGACGGATCGGGGTTCACCCCTCCACTTT
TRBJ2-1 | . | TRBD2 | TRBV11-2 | CASSLGASGRGEQFF | TGTGCCAGCAGCTTAGGGGCTAGCGGGAGAGGTGAGCAGTTCTTC
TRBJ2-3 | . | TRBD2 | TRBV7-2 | CASSRPRTSGGSSTDTQYF | TGTGCCAGCAGCAGGCCCCGGACTAGCGGGGGATCTAGCACAGATACGCAGTATTTT
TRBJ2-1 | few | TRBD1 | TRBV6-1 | CASSTGTADF | TGTGCCAGCAGTACTGGGACAGCGGACTTC
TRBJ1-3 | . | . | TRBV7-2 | CASSPQGLSGNTIYF | TGTGCCAGCAGCCCACAAGGTCTCTCTGGAAACACCATATATTTT
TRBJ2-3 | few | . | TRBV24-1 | CATSDPSAGFSTDTQYF | TGTGCCACCAGTGATCCCTCGGCAGGCTTCTCCACAGATACGCAGTATTTT
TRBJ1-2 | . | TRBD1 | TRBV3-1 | CASSHASPGGRGYTF | TGTGCCAGCAGCCACGCCTCCCCAGGGGGCCGTGGCTACACCTTC
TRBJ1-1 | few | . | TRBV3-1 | CARYLRVLRNTEAFF | TGTGCCAGATACTTACGGGTTTTGCGGAACACTGAAGCTTTCTTT
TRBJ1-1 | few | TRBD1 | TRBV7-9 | CASSETGAAFF | TGTGCCAGCAGCGAAACAGGGGCGGCTTTCTTT
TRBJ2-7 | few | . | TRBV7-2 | CASSSRASLSYEQYF | TGTGCCAGCAGCTCCCGGGCCTCCCTTTCCTACGAGCAGTACTTC
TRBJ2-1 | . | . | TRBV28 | CASSVSYNEQFF | TGTGCCAGCAGCGTATCCTACAATGAGCAGTTCTTC
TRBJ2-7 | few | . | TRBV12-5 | CASGLSAHEQYF | TGTGCTAGTGGTTTGTCTGCCCACGAGCAGTACTTC
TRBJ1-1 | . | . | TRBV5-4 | CASSFRGLGAFF | TGTGCCAGCAGCTTCCGGGGGTTAGGAGCTTTCTTT
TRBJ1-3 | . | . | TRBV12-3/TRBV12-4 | CASSPRTVSGNTIYF | TGTGCCAGCAGTCCCCGGACAGTCTCTGGAAACACCATATATTTT
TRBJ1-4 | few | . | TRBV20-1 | CSAASGRAGEKLFF | TGCAGTGCTGCGTCGGGAAGGGCGGGGGAAAAACTGTTTTTT
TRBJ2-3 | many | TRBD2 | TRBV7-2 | CASTRTSDTDTQYF | TGTGCCAGCACCCGGACTAGCGACACAGATACGCAGTATTTT
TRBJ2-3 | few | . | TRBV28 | CASSFSRRGADTQYF | TGTGCCAGCAGTTTCTCTCGAAGGGGGGCAGATACGCAGTATTTT
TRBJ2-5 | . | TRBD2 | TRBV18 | CASSPRGRLTSGFPSPYF | TGTGCCAGCTCACCACGCGGGCGACTGACTAGCGGTTTTCCGTCGCCGTACTTC
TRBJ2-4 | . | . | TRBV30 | CAWSVLGNILLAKNIQYF | TGTGCCTGGAGTGTACTGGGCAATATACTACTAGCCAAAAACATTCAGTACTTC
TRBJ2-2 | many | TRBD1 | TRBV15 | CATRTGANTGELFF | TGTGCCACCCGGACAGGGGCGAACACCGGGGAGCTGTTTTTT